These 10 T cell receptor beta chains originate from one sample sequenced in a study of blood T cell repertoires in COVID-19. TCRdb's copy holds only in-frame clones and misses some; the assay was immunoSEQ multiplex PCR. The table shows roughly 100,000 clones, with 91% occurring only once. The sequencing sample was made of peripheral blood. The receptors derive from a man aged 18 to 29 with acute or convalescent COVID-19.

The genes are TRBV5-1 and TRBJ2-7, with a weak D call TRBD1 (5 bases). The V gene lost 1 base and the J gene lost 7 bases, with 15 bases spanning the gap. CDR1 and CDR2 (germline): SGHRS, YFSETQ. The CDR3 is 14 residues long. Here the CDR3 DNA reads TGCGCCAGCAGCTTGTCGGGTCAGGGTGAAGAGCAGTACTTC. This translates into CASSLSGQGEEQYF.

V and J are TRBV7-9 and TRBJ1-6, with a possible D match to TRBD1 (6 bases). The CDR3 runs 17 residues. CDR1 is SEHNR and CDR2 is FQNEAQ in the germline V gene (reference sequence). V lost 1 base and J lost 0, with 10 bases in between. The CDR3 bases are TGTGCCAGCAGCTTAGGTAGGGGGAGCTCCTATAATTCACCCCTCCACTTT. Translation: CASSLGRGSSYNSPLHF.

V and J are TRBV27 and TRBJ2-1, with 9 bases that match TRBD2. J lost 8 bases, V lost 2 bases, and 7 bases had no gene match. This CDR3 has 15 residues. The germline V gene encodes CDR1 MNHEY and CDR2 SMNVEV (reference sequence). The CDR3 is CASSLRLAGWDEQFF. DNA of the CDR3: TGTGCCAGCAGTTTAAGGCTAGCGGGGTGGGATGAGCAGTTCTTC.

The CDR3 DNA is TGTGCCAGCAGTGTCGAAGAGGGTCAGCCCCAGCATTTT. Translated: CASSVEEGQPQHF. The gene calls are TRBV6-4 and TRBJ1-5; unclear D gene. The CDR3 covers 13 residues. The V gene's germline CDR1 is MRHNA and CDR2 SNTAGT. V was clipped by 4 bases and J by 6 bases, with 10 bases between them.

The CDR3 DNA reads TGTGCCAGCAGCCTACCCTCCTTTAGTGACGAGCAGTACTTC. Amino acids: CASSLPSFSDEQYF. J is TRBJ2-7 and V is TRBV4-2; D gene ambiguous. V lost 4 bases to trimming and J lost 5 bases, with 15 bases between them. Germline-derived CDR1 and CDR2 are LGHNA and YNFKEQ. The CDR3 is made up of 14 amino acids.

The rearrangement uses TRBV30 and TRBJ1-5; a weak D match, TRBD1 (5 bases). Trimming pared 1 base from V and 5 bases from J, leaving 9 bases between. Germline assignment: CDR1 GTSNPN and CDR2 SVGIG (reference sequence). The CDR3 runs to 13 residues. CDR3 nucleotides: TGTGCCTGGAGTGGACAGCGGGATCAGCCCCAGCATTTT. Amino acid sequence: CAWSGQRDQPQHF.

V gene TRBV19 combines with J gene TRBJ1-2; tentatively, D is TRBD1 (5 bases). The germline gives CDR1 LNHDA, CDR2 SQIVND (reference sequence). This CDR3 contains 10 residues. Trimming cost V 8 bases and J 5 bases, with 6 bases left between them. The CDR3 loop is CASGTYGYTF. DNA for the CDR3: TGTGCCAGTGGGACTTATGGCTACACCTTC. Looking up the rest from reference TRBV19 and TRBJ1-2 gives the full variable domain: DGGITQSPKYLFRKEGQNVTLSCEQNLNHDAMYWYRQDPGQGLRLIYYSQIVNDFQKGDIAEGYSVSREKKESFPLTVTSAQKNPTAFYLCASGTYGYTFGSGTRLTVV.

V usage is TRBV12-3 or TRBV12-4 and J usage is TRBJ2-1; D gene unclear. The CDR3 extends over 13 amino acids. V was trimmed by 4 bases and J by 4 bases, leaving 8 bases between them. CDR3 sequence (DNA): TGTGCCAGCAGTTGGGCCAATTACAATGAGCAGTTCTTC. Its protein is CASSWANYNEQFF.

To note about this clone: The same CDR3 is also encoded by other DNA sequences in this sample. The V call is TRBV18, the J call TRBJ2-4, with D maybe TRBD2 (6 bases). The CDR3 runs 13 residues. V shed 2 bases and J shed 7 bases, with 9 bases lying between them. The germline gives CDR1 KGHSH, CDR2 LQKENI. CDR3 bases: TGTGCCAGCTCACCAGGTGGGGGGAACATTCAGTACTTC. It is translated as CASSPGGGNIQYF.

The CDR3 region is CASSERRQGVFVTEAFF. DNA of the CDR3: TGTGCCAGCAGTGAACGTCGACAGGGGGTCTTCGTCACTGAAGCTTTCTTT. The V call is TRBV2, the J call TRBJ1-1, with TRBD1 matching 9 bases. The CDR3 loop spans 17 amino acids. Trimming took 2 bases from V and 4 from J; bases not matched to a gene: 11. The V gene's germline CDR1 is SNHLY and CDR2 FYNNEI.